Sequencing of this T cell receptor beta chain was carried out in a study of blood T cell repertoires in COVID-19. Study context: T cells, B-cell-depleted T cells, or PBMCs provided the cDNA or gDNA that served as material.

Trimming removed 0 bases from V and 8 bases from J, with 14 bases in between. The CDR3 loop spans 14 amino acids. Per the germline V gene, CDR1 is SGHRS and CDR2 is YFSETQ. The repertoire was sequenced with immunoSEQ multiplex PCR; TCRdb's copy has only in-frame clones and lacks some. The table has some 380,000 clones, approximately 80% seen once. This TCR came from a human donor with acute or convalescent COVID-19. The donor label of this sample is uncertain. V and J are TRBV5-1 and TRBJ1-2; the D is unclear. Specimen: peripheral blood. The CDR3 coding sequence is TGCGCCAGCAGCTTGGCCCGGACTCCGGGGGGCTACACCTTC. Translating it yields CASSLARTPGGYTF.